This T cell receptor beta chain appears in the sequencing data of a study of T-cell reconstitution after alpha-beta-depleted transplantation in children. As it was prepared, the TCRbeta library received unique molecular identifiers. MiXCR was run by TCRdb on the PCR reads, yielding one entry per CDR3 protein. The table includes 350,000 to 450,000 distinct CDR3 sequences, about 14% detected once. CDR3 length equals 14 residues. V shed 4 bases and J shed 1 base, with 11 bases lying between them. Per germline, CDR1 SGDLS and CDR2 YYNGEE. The receptor's source is a human donor who donated a stem cell graft to a child with Fanconi anemia. Here the sequenced sample was PBMCs, taken from the stem cell graft. The chain carries TRBV9 and TRBJ2-5, with D possibly matching TRBD2 (6 bases). The CDR3 here is CASSFSGGQETQYF. CDR3 coding DNA: TGTGCCAGCAGCTTCTCCGGGGGCCAAGAGACCCAGTACTTC.